This T cell receptor (beta chain) was sequenced during a study of blood T cell repertoires in COVID-19. Residents of about two dozen US areas, aged about 18 to 89 years, made up the participants. Participant-given clinical history determined each cohort assignment. Before being deemed recovered, Cohort 3 donors had two negative PCRs, clearance, or symptom resolution. Germline lookup yields CDR1 SGHVS and CDR2 FNYEAQ. The CDR3 is 18 residues long. Original processing notes: The authors estimated nucleated cell counts from reference gene primer amplification. Clones were read by immunoSEQ multiplex PCR, and TCRdb kept only the in-frame ones, dropping some. V and J calls and clone size are those listed in that table; D and trimming were worked out from the DNA. The sample includes 150,000 to 250,000 clones, roughly four fifths seen only once; the top ten take about 10%. A note on this clone: Germline and junction disagree at one end, which may indicate a read error.

The chain recombines TRBV7-6 with TRBJ1-1; 11 nucleotides match TRBD1. The TCR was taken from a man between 40 and 49 years old who had recovered from COVID-19. Input material: PBMCs or T cells enriched from blood (not recorded which). In DNA form, the CDR3 reads TGTGCCAGCAGCTTAGATCCGGGACAGGGGGAATTGAAAACTGAAGCTTTCTTT. Translating it yields CASSLDPGQGELKTEAFF.